This passage covers 21 T cell receptor beta chains from one sample sequenced in a study of cytomegalovirus exposure and HLA in healthy donors. PCR primers comprised 60 Vbeta and 13 Jbeta primers. Some clones are missing from TCRdb's copy, which holds only in-frame ones; the method was immunoSEQ multiplex PCR. The sample comprises 85,000 to 100,000 clones, around 77% of which are singletons, and approximately 7% rests with the top ten. Material for sequencing was PBMCs. The source of these receptors is a man aged 45 to 65 in good health and CMV-seropositive.

The V call is TRBV9, the J call TRBJ1-1, with 11 bases lining up with TRBD1. The CDR3 loop spans 15 amino acids. Looked up from germline, CDR1 is SGDLS and CDR2 is YYNGEE. V gave up 4 bases and J gave up 4 bases; unmatched junction bases: 6. CDR3 sequence: CASSWTGGSVTEAFF. The CDR3 bases are TGTGCCAGCAGCTGGACAGGGGGCTCGGTCACTGAAGCTTTCTTT. Full variable domain (missing parts from reference TRBV9 and TRBJ1-1): DSGVTQTPKHLITATGQRVTLRCSPRSGDLSVYWYQQSLDQGLQFLIQYYNGEERAKGNILERFSAQQFPDLHSELNLSSLELGDSALYFCASSWTGGSVTEAFFGQGTRLTVV.

The genes are TRBV28 and TRBJ1-6, with D unresolved. This CDR3 has 14 amino acids. Trimming removed 3 bases from V and 5 bases from J, with 8 bases in between. CDR1 and CDR2 from the germline V gene are MDHEN and SYDVKM. The CDR3 sequence: CASSFELDNSPLHF. CDR3 nucleotide sequence: TGTGCCAGCAGTTTCGAACTTGATAATTCACCCCTCCACTTT.

With respect to this clone: The junction shows a germline mismatch at one end, possibly a read error. The gene calls are TRBV29-1 and TRBJ1-5; maybe TRBD1 (5 bases). Germline-derived CDR1 and CDR2 are SQVTM and ANQGSEA. The CDR3 covers 14 residues. As DNA, the CDR3 is TGCAGCGTTGTGATGGGGGGAGGCAATCAGCCCCAGAATTTT. Encoded protein: CSVVMGGGNQPQNF.

This chain uses TRBV4-2 with TRBJ1-3; D remains ambiguous. V was pared by 0 bases and J by 3 bases, with 15 bases between. The CDR3 is made up of 17 amino acids. CDR1 is LGHNA and CDR2 is YNFKEQ in the germline V gene. The CDR3 spells CASSQEVSGEGGNTIYF. Written as DNA, the CDR3 is TGTGCCAGCAGCCAAGAAGTTTCCGGGGAAGGTGGAAACACCATATATTTT.

The chain employs TRBV19 and TRBJ2-3; TRBD1 agrees at 8 bases. The CDR3 runs 15 residues. Germline V gene data show CDR1 as LNHDA and CDR2 as SQIVND (reference sequence). The trim removed 4 bases at V and 2 bases at J, leaving 5 bases unmatched. The CDR3 DNA reads TGTGCCAGTAGTACCCGGGACAGGTACACAGATACGCAGTATTTT. This codes for CASSTRDRYTDTQYF.

The chain employs TRBV5-1 and TRBJ2-3; D is undetermined. CDR1 is SGHRS, CDR2 YFSETQ, per germline. This CDR3 spans 16 amino acids. V lost 0 bases, J lost 4 bases, and 15 bases lay in between. The CDR3 is CASSLAQNTGADTQYF. In DNA form, the CDR3 reads TGCGCCAGCAGCTTGGCCCAAAACACCGGAGCAGATACGCAGTATTTT.

This CDR3 is CASSLYTDTQYF. The CDR3 DNA reads TGTGCCAGCAGCCTATACACAGATACGCAGTATTTT. This chain connects TRBV7-2 to TRBJ2-3; D ambiguous. The CDR3 covers 12 residues. The germline V and J ends were trimmed by 5 bases and 2 bases, with 5 bases remaining between them. CDR1 is SGHTA and CDR2 is FQGNSA in the germline V gene.

V is TRBV9 and J is TRBJ1-3, with D hard to call. Per germline, CDR1 SGDLS and CDR2 YYNGEE. The CDR3 consists of 15 residues. V shed 4 bases and J shed 0 bases, with 11 bases lying between them. Here the CDR3 reads CASSSLRDSGNTIYF. The CDR3 DNA sequence: TGTGCCAGCAGCTCATTACGGGACTCTGGAAACACCATATATTTT.

The V call is TRBV30, the J call TRBJ2-5; D is unclear. Trimming took 0 bases from V and 2 from J, leaving 10 bases between them. The CDR3 spans 14 residues. Germline CDR1 GTSNPN, CDR2 SVGIG (reference sequence). The chain's CDR3 is CAWSVPGQQETQYF. The CDR3 bases are TGTGCCTGGAGTGTACCGGGTCAGCAAGAGACCCAGTACTTC.

This clone was seen a few times. The chain uses TRBV7-3 and TRBJ2-1, with D possibly matching TRBD2 (5 bases). CDR1 and CDR2 (germline): SGHTA, FQGTGA. The CDR3 covers 14 residues. Trimming removed 3 bases at V and 8 bases at J, with 14 bases between. DNA of the CDR3: TGTGCCAGCAGCTTGATGTCTTCGCGGGATGAGCAGTTCTTC. This codes for CASSLMSSRDEQFF.

The J gene is TRBJ1-1, the V gene TRBV7-9; D gene ambiguous. The CDR3 sequence is 11 residues long. The germline V gene has CDR1 SEHNR and CDR2 FQNEAQ (reference sequence). The germline V and J ends were trimmed by 4 bases and 10 bases, with 10 bases remaining between them. In DNA, the CDR3 is TGTGCCAGCAGCTCCTACGAGGGAGCTTTCTTT. Translated, it gives CASSSYEGAFF.

Comment on this clone: The identical CDR3 is also encoded by other nucleotide sequences in the sample. The V gene is TRBV9, the J gene TRBJ1-3, with D hard to call. CDR1 SGDLS and CDR2 YYNGEE come from the germline V gene. Trimming removed 0 bases at V and 0 bases at J, with 7 bases between. This CDR3 region has 15 residues. CDR3 sequence: CASSVDGSSGNTIYF. The CDR3 DNA reads TGTGCCAGCAGCGTAGATGGGAGCTCTGGAAACACCATATATTTT.

The chain employs TRBV18 and TRBJ2-7; 11 bases fit TRBD2. Germline V gives CDR1 KGHSH, CDR2 LQKENI. V shed 9 bases, J shed 2 bases, and the junction held 6 bases outside the gene matches. CDR3 size: 14 residues. The CDR3 DNA follows: TGTGCCAGTACTACTAGCGGGGGTCCCTACGAGCAGTACTTC. Translation gives CASTTSGGPYEQYF.

V is TRBV25-1 and J is TRBJ1-4, with D maybe TRBD1 (6 bases). This CDR3 is built from 13 residues. Germline CDR1 reads MGHDK; CDR2 reads SYGVNS. Trimming pared 8 bases from V and 8 bases from J, leaving 15 bases between. CDR3 nucleotide sequence: TGTGCCAGCGGGATTACAGGGACCGAAAAACTGTTTTTT. Translated: CASGITGTEKLFF.

The chain has TRBV5-4 and TRBJ1-1; D not certain. This CDR3 contains 14 residues. Trimming removed 4 bases at V and 4 bases at J, with 14 bases between. The V gene's germline CDR1 is SGHNT and CDR2 YYREEE (reference sequence). The CDR3 nucleotides are TGTGCCAGCAGCCCCTGGGAGGTCGGCACTGAAGCTTTCTTT. This translates into CASSPWEVGTEAFF.

V usage is TRBV9 and J usage is TRBJ2-3; tentative D call: TRBD1 (5 bases). V lost 1 base and J lost 4, with 13 bases in between. The CDR3 contains 15 residues. Looked up from germline, CDR1 is SGDLS and CDR2 is YYNGEE. CDR3 sequence: CASSVSPRAPDTQYF. The CDR3 DNA is TGTGCCAGCAGCGTATCACCCAGGGCCCCAGATACGCAGTATTTT.

The J gene is TRBJ1-1, the V gene TRBV2, with 7 nucleotides matching TRBD1. This CDR3 spans 14 amino acids. Germline V gives CDR1 SNHLY, CDR2 FYNNEI. After removal of 6 bases from V and 4 bases from J, the junction contained 8 bases not matched to a gene. For the CDR3, the DNA is TGTGCCAGCAGAGACACGACAGGGACCACTGAAGCTTTCTTT. This codes for CASRDTTGTTEAFF.

The rearrangement links TRBV20-1 to TRBJ2-7; D not resolved. The germline V gene has CDR1 DFQATT and CDR2 SNEGSKA (reference sequence). Deletions cut 6 bases from V and 6 bases from J, with 12 bases between. The CDR3 runs 11 residues. The CDR3 nucleotides read TGCAGTGCCGTTCTCGGTAGCGAGCAGTACTTC. Its translation: CSAVLGSEQYF.

J is TRBJ2-5 and V is TRBV6-1; D uncertain. CDR1 and CDR2 from the germline V gene are MNHNS and SASEGT. There are 14 residues in the CDR3. The germline V and J ends were trimmed by 7 bases and 2 bases, with 14 bases remaining between them. The CDR3 DNA follows: TGTGCCAGCACCCGAGGCATAATACAAGAGACCCAGTACTTC. Translated, it gives CASTRGIIQETQYF.

The V gene is TRBV7-3, the J gene TRBJ2-5, with 8 bases fitting TRBD1. There are 15 residues in the CDR3. Germline CDR1 is SGHTA and CDR2 is FQGTGA. Losses at the gene ends were 2 bases for V and 5 bases for J; bases not matched to a gene: 7. CDR3 in amino acids: CASSLGDRGSETQYF. The CDR3 region has the DNA TGTGCCAGCAGCTTAGGAGACAGGGGATCCGAGACCCAGTACTTC.

CDR3 protein: CASSPWTGINEKLFF. CDR3 bases: TGTGCCAGCAGTCCCTGGACAGGGATTAATGAAAAACTGTTTTTT. The V and J genes are TRBV6-5 and TRBJ1-4; 8 bases match TRBD1. Per germline, CDR1 MNHEY and CDR2 SVGAGI. J was trimmed by 4 bases and V by 5 bases; bases with no gene match: 6. This CDR3 comprises 15 residues.